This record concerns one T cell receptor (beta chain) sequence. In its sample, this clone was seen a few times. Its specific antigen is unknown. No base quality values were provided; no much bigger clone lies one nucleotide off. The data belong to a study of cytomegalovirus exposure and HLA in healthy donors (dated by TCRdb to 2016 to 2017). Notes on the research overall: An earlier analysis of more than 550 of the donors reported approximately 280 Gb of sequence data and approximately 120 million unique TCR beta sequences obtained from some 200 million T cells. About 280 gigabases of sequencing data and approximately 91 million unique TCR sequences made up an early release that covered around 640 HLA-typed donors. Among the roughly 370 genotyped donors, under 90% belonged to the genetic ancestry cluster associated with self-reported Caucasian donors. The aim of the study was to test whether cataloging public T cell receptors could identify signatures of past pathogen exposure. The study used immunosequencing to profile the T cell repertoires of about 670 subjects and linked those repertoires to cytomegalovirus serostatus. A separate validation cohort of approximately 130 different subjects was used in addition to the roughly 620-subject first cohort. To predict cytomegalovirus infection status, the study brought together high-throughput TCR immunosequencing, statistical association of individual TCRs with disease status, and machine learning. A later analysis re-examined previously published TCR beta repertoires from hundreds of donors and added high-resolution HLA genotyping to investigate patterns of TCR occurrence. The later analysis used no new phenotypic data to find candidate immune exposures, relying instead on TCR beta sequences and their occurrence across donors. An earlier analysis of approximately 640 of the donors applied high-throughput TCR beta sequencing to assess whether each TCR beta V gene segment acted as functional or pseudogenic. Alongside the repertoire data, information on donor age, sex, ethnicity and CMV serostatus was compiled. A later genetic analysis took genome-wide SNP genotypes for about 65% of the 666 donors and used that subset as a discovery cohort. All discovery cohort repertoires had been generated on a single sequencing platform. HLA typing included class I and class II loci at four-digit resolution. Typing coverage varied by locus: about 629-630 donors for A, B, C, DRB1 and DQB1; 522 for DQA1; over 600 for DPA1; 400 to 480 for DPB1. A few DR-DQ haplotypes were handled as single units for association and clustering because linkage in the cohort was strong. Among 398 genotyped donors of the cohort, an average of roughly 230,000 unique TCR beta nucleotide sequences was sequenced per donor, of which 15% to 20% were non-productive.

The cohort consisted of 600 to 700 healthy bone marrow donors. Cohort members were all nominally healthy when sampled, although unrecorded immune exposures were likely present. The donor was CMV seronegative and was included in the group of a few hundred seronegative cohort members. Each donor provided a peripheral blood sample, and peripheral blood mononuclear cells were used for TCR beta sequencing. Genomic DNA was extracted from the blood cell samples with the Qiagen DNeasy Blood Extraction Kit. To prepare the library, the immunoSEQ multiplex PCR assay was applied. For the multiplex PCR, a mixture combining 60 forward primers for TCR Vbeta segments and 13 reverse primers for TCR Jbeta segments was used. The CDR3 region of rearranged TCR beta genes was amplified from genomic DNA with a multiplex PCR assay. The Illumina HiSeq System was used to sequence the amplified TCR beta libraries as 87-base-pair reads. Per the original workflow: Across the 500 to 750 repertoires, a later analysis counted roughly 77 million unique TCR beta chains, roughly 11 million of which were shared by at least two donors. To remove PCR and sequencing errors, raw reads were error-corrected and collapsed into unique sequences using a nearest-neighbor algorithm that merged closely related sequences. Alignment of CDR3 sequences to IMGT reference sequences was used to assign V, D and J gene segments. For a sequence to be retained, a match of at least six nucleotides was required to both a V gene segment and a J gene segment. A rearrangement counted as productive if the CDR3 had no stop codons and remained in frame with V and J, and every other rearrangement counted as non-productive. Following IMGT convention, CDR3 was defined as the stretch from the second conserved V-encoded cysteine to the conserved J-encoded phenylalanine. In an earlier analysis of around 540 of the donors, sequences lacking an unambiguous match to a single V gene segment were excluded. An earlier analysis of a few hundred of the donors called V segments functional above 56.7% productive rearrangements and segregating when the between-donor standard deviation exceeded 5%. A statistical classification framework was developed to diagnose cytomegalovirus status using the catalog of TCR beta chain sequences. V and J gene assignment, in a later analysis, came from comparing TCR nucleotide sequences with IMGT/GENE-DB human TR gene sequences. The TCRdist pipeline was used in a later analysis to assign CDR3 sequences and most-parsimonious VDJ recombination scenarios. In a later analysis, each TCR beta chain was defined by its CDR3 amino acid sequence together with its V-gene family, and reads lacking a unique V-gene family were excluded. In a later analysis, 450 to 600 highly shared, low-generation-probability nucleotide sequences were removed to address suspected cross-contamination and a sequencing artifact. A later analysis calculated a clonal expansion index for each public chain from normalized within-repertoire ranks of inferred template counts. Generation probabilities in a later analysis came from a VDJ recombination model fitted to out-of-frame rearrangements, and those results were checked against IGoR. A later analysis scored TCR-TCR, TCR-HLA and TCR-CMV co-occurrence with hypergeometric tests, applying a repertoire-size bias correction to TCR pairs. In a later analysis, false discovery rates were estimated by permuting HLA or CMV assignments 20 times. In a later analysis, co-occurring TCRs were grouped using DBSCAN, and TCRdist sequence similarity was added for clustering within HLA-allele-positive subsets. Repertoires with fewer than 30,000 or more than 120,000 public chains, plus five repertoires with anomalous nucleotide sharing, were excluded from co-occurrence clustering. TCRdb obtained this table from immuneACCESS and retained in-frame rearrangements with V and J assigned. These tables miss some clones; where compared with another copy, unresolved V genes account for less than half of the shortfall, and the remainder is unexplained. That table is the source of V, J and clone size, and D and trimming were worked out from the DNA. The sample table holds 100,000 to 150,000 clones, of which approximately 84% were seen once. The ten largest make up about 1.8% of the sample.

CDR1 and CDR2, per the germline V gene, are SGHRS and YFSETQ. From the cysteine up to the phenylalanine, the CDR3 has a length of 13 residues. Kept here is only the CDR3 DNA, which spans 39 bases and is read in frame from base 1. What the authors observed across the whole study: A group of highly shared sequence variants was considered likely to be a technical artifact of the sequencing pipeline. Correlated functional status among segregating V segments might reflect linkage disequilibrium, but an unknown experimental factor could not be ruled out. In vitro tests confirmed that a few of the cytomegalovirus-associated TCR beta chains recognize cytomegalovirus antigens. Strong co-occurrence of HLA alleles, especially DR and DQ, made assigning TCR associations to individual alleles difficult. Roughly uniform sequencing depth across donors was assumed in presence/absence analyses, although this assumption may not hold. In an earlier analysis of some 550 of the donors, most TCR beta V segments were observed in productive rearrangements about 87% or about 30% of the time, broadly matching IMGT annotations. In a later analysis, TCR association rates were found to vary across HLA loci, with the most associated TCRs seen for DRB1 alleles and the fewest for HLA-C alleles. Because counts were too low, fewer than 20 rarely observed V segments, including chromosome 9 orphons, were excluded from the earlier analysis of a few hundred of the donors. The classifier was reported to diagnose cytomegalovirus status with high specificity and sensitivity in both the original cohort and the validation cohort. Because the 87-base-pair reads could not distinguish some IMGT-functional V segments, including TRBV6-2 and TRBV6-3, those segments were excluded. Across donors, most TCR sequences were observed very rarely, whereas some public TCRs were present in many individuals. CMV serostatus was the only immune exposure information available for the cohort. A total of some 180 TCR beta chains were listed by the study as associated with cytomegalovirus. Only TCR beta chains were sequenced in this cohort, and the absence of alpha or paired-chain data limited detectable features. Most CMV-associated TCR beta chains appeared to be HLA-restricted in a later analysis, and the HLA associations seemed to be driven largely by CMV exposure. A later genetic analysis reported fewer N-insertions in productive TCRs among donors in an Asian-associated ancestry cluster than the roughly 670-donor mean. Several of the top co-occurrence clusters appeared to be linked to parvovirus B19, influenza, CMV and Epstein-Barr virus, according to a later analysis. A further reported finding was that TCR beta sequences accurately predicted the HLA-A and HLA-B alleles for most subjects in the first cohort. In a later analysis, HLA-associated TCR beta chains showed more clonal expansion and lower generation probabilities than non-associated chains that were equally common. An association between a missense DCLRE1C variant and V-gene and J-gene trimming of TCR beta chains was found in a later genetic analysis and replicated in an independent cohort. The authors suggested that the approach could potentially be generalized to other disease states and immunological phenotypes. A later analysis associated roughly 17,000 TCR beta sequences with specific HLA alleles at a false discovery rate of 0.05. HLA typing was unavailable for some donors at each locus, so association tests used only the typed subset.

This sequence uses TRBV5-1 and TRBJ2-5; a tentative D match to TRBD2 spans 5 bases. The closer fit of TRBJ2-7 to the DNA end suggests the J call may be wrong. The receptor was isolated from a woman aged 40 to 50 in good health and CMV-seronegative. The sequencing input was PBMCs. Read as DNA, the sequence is TGCGCCAGCAGCTTCGGACTCTCCTACGAGCAGTACTTC. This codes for CASSFGLSYEQYF.